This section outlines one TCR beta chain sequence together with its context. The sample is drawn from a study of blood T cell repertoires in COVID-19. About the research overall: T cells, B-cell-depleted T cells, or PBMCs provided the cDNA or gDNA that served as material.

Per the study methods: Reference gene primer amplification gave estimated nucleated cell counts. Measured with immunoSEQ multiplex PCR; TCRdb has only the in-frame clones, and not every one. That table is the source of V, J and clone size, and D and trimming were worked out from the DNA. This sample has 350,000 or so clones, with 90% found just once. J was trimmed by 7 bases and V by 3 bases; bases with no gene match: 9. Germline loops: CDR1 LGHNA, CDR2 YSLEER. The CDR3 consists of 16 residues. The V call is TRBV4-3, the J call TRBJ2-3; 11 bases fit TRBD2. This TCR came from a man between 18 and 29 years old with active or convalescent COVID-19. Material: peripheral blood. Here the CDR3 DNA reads TGCGCCAGCAGCCAGGGCACTAGCGGGAGATCGAATACGCAGTATTTT. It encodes CASSQGTSGRSNTQYF.